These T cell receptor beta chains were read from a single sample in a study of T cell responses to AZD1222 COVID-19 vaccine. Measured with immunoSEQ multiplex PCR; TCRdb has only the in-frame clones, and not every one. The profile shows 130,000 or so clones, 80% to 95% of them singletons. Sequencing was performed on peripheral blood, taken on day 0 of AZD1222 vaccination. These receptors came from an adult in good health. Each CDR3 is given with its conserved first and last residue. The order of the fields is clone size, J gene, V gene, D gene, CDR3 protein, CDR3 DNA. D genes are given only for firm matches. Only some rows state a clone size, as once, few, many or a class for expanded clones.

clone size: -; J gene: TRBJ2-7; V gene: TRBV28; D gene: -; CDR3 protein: CASSLLGSEQYF; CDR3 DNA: TGTGCCAGCAGTTTATTGGGGTCCGAGCAGTACTTC
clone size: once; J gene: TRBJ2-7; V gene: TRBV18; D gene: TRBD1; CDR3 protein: CASSSGQGSYEQYF; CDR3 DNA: TGTGCCAGCTCGTCGGGACAGGGATCGTACGAGCAGTACTTC
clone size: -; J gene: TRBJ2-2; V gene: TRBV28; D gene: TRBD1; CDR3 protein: CASSPGTATAWELFF; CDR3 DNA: TGTGCCAGCAGTCCCGGGACAGCGACCGCGTGGGAGCTGTTTTTT
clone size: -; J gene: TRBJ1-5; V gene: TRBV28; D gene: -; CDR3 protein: CASSPSLWESVNQAPQHF; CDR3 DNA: TGTGCCAGCAGTCCATCCCTCTGGGAATCGGTGAATCAAGCGCCCCAGCATTTT
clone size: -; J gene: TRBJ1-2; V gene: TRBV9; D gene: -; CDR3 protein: CASSVDSNYGYTF; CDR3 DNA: TGTGCCAGCAGCGTCGATTCTAACTATGGCTACACCTTC
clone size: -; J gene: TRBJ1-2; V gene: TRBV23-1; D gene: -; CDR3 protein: CASSPYPGFRYGYTF; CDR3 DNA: TGCGCCAGCAGTCCCTATCCGGGGTTTCGGTATGGCTACACCTTC
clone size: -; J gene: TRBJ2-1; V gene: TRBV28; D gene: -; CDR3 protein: CASSLSVSSYNEQFF; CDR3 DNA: TGTGCCAGCAGTTTGAGCGTCAGCTCCTACAATGAGCAGTTCTTC
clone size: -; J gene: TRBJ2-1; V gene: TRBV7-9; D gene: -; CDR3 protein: CASVLMTGNLEQFF; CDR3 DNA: TGTGCCAGCGTTCTTATGACAGGAAACTTAGAGCAGTTCTTC
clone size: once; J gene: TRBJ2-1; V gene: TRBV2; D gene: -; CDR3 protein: CAKAGVSSGGFF; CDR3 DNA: TGTGCCAAGGCCGGGGTGAGCTCTGGCGGTTTCTTC
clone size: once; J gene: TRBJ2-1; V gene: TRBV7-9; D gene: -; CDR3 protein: CASSPQAVNEQFF; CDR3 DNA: TGTGCCAGCAGCCCTCAGGCGGTCAATGAGCAGTTCTTC
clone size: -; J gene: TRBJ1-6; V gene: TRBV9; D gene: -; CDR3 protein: CASSVRQTDSPLHF; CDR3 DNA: TGTGCCAGCAGCGTTAGACAGACGGATTCACCCCTCCACTTT
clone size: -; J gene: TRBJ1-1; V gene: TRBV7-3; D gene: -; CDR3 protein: CASSFSGPGTEAFF; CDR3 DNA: -
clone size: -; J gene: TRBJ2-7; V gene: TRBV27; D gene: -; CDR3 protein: CASSATGYEQYF; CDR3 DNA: TGTGCCAGCAGTGCTACAGGCTACGAGCAGTACTTC
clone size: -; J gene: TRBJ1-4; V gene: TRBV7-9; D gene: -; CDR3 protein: CASSPRTAGFEKLFF; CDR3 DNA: TGTGCCAGCAGCCCCCGGACAGCAGGATTTGAAAAACTGTTTTTT
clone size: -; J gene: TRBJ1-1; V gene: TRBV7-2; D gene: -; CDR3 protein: CASSLATVNTEAFF; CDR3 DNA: TGTGCCAGCAGCTTAGCGACAGTGAACACTGAAGCTTTCTTT
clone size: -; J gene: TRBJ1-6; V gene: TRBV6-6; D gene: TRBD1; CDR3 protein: CASSYGTGKESPLHF; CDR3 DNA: TGTGCCAGCAGTTACGGGACAGGGAAGGAGTCACCCCTCCACTTT
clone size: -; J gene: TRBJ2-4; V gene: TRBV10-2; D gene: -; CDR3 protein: CASSDRSVRGVQYF; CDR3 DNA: TGCGCCAGCAGTGATCGCTCAGTCCGCGGCGTTCAGTACTTC
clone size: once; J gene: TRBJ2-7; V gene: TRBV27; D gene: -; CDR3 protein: CASSLFSVNYEQYF; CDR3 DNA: TGTGCCAGCAGTTTGTTCTCGGTGAACTACGAGCAGTACTTC
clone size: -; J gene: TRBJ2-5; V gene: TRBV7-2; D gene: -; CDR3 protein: CASREGTTRETQYF; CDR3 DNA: TGTGCCAGCAGAGAAGGGACAACCCGAGAGACCCAGTACTTC
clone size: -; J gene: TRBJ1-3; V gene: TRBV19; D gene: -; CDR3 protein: CASSYQENTIYF; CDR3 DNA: TGTGCCAGTAGTTACCAGGAAAACACCATATATTTT
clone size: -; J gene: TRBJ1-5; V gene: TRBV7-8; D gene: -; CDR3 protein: CASSSVGGQPQHF; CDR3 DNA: TGTGCCAGCAGCTCGGTGGGCGGGCAGCCCCAGCATTTT
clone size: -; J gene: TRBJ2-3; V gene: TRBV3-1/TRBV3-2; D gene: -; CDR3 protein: CASSRSGNGADTQYF; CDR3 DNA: TGTGCCAGCAGCCGTAGCGGAAACGGGGCAGATACGCAGTATTTT
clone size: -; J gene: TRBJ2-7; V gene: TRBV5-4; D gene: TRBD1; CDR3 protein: CASSWGTGSSYEQYF; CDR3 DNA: TGTGCCAGCAGCTGGGGGACAGGGAGCTCCTACGAGCAGTACTTC
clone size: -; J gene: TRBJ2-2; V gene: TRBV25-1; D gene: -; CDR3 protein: CASSESEGTADTGELFF; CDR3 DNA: TGTGCCAGCAGTGAATCAGAGGGGACTGCCGACACCGGGGAGCTGTTTTTT
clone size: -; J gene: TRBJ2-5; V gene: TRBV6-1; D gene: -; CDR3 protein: CASSERGRGETQYF; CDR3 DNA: TGTGCCAGCAGTGAACGGGGCAGGGGAGAGACCCAGTACTTC
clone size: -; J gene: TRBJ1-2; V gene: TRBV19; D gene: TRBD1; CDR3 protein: CASRGTGSNYGYTF; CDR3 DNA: TGTGCCAGTAGGGGGACAGGGTCTAACTATGGCTACACCTTC